This T cell receptor (beta chain) was found in a study of blood T cell repertoires in COVID-19. At the level of the study: The United States, Italy and Spain provided the acute and convalescent COVID-19 samples. Sources were T cells, B-cell-depleted T cells, or PBMCs; the material itself was cDNA or gDNA.

The CDR3 has 12 residues. Germline assignment: CDR1 SNHLY and CDR2 FYNNEI. V was shortened by 6 bases and J by 5 bases, with 10 bases between the two germline ends. The authors' processing: How many nucleated cells were present was estimated from reference gene primer amplification. Produced via immunoSEQ multiplex PCR; TCRdb's table is partial and in-frame only. Clone size and V and J calls were adopted from that table, with D and trimming inferred from the DNA. Counted here are fewer than 200,000 clones, roughly four fifths occurring once; the ten biggest clones make up around a fifth. This chain connects TRBV2 to TRBJ1-1; D is perhaps TRBD1 (5 bases). This TCR was recovered from an elderly woman with acute or convalescent COVID-19. Material for sequencing was peripheral blood. This chain's CDR3 is CASRQEGTEAFF. CDR3 DNA sequence: TGTGCCAGCAGACAGGAGGGGACTGAAGCTTTCTTT.